One and the same sample provided the 27 T cell receptor beta chains below, sequenced in a study of early T cells in non-severe SARS-CoV-2 infection. TCRdb processed the 5' RACE reads anew with MiXCR; each CDR3 protein has one entry. The sample consists of approximately 81,000 distinct CDR3 sequences, roughly 5.7% of them appearing once. Sequencing input: whole blood. These receptors all stem from an adult who was a healthcare worker with PCR-confirmed SARS-CoV-2 infection or an uninfected control (not recorded which).

This clonotype was seen repeatedly, ten times or more. The chain recombines TRBV6-5 with TRBJ1-2; D uncertain. Germline V gene lookup returns CDR1 MNHEY and CDR2 SVGAGI. V gave up 0 bases and J gave up 4 bases, with 6 bases separating them. There are 13 residues in the CDR3. Here the CDR3 DNA reads TGTGCCAGCAGTTACTCGTTCGGCTATGGCTACACCTTC. Encoded protein: CASSYSFGYGYTF.

The sample holds many counts of this clonotype. The chain carries TRBV2 and TRBJ1-6; D unclear. V gave up 6 bases and J gave up 0 bases, with 24 bases separating them. The V gene's germline CDR1 is SNHLY and CDR2 FYNNEI. This CDR3 is built from 20 residues. CDR3 in amino acids: CASRLSTHFGRSSYNSPLHF. CDR3 DNA sequence: TGTGCCAGCAGATTATCCACTCATTTTGGAAGAAGCTCCTATAATTCACCCCTCCACTTT.

The CDR3 coding sequence is TGTGCCAGCAGTTCAACCGGGACACCCTCATCCTACGAGCAGTACTTC. Its protein product is CASSSTGTPSSYEQYF. This rearrangement joins TRBV12-3 or TRBV12-4 to TRBJ2-7, with D maybe TRBD1 (6 bases). V lost 4 bases to trimming and J lost 1 base, with 17 bases between them. The CDR3 runs to 16 residues.

This sequence joins TRBV6-4 and TRBJ1-1; no clear D gene. Germline lookup yields CDR1 MRHNA and CDR2 SNTAGT. The CDR3 has 13 amino acids. V was shortened by 4 bases and J by 2 bases, with 8 bases between the two germline ends. For the CDR3, the DNA is TGTGCCAGCAGTGTCCGAGACAACACTGAAGCTTTCTTT. This codes for CASSVRDNTEAFF.

In its sample, this clonotype was seen a few times. The V and J genes are TRBV3-1 and TRBJ2-2; possible D gene TRBD1, 6 bases. Germline loops: CDR1 LGHDT, CDR2 YNNKEL (reference sequence). V lost 1 base and J 4 bases, leaving 16 bases between the germline ends. The CDR3 has 17 residues. The CDR3 region is CASSQVVWGRVTGELFF. The CDR3 nucleotides are TGTGCCAGCAGCCAAGTTGTCTGGGGGCGCGTCACCGGGGAGCTGTTTTTT.

This clonotype showed up many times. The chain uses TRBV30 and TRBJ1-6; no clear D gene. Germline-derived CDR1 and CDR2 are GTSNPN and SVGIG (reference sequence). V was pared by 3 bases and J by 0 bases, with 15 bases between. The CDR3 totals 17 residues. Written as DNA, the CDR3 is TGTGCCTGGAGCGAAGACCCGGCTAGCTCCTATAATTCACCCCTCCACTTT. This translates into CAWSEDPASSYNSPLHF.

This clonotype was detected many times. The chain employs TRBV5-1 and TRBJ2-7; 10 positions match TRBD1. J was trimmed by 5 bases and V by 4 bases; bases with no gene match: 6. Germline lookup yields CDR1 SGHRS and CDR2 YFSETQ. CDR3 length equals 14 residues. This CDR3 reads CASSPWDRGNEQYF. In DNA, the CDR3 is TGCGCCAGCAGCCCATGGGACAGGGGTAACGAGCAGTACTTC.

This clonotype showed up many times. This sequence joins TRBV24-1 and TRBJ1-1, with D possibly matching TRBD1 (6 bases). Germline assignment: CDR1 KGHDR and CDR2 SFDVKD. The CDR3 covers 16 residues. Trimming left V 3 bases short and J 5 bases short, with 18 bases between. Here the CDR3 reads CATSDPRRRGGTEAFF. DNA of the CDR3: TGTGCCACCAGTGATCCCCGACGGCGAGGGGGGACTGAAGCTTTCTTT.

The chain joins TRBV12-3 or TRBV12-4 to TRBJ2-2; TRBD2 agrees at 13 bases. This CDR3 has 16 amino acids. The ends lost 2 bases at V and 6 bases at J; junction bases unmatched: 3. The CDR3 is CASSLTSGGAAGELFF. CDR3 nucleotides: TGTGCCAGCAGTTTAACTAGCGGGGGGGCCGCCGGGGAGCTGTTTTTT.

The chain is built from TRBV7-9 and TRBJ1-2, with 8 nucleotides matching TRBD1. CDR3 length: 12 amino acids. Germline loops: CDR1 SEHNR, CDR2 FQNEAQ (reference sequence). The trim removed 5 bases at V and 8 bases at J, leaving 4 bases unmatched. The CDR3 DNA reads TGTGCCAGCAGCACGGGGACAGGAGGCTACACCTTC. Encoded protein: CASSTGTGGYTF. The full variable domain, completed using reference TRBV7-9 and TRBJ1-2, is DTGVSQNPRHKITKRGQNVTFRCDPISEHNRLYWYRQTLGQGPEFLTYFQNEAQLEKSRLLSDRFSAERPKGSFSTLEIQRTEQGDSAMYLCASSTGTGGYTFGSGTRLTVV.

This clonotype appeared many times. The chain employs TRBV11-1 and TRBJ2-3, with D unresolved. V was pared by 1 base and J by 2 bases, with 10 bases between. Germline V CDR1 and CDR2: SGHAT, FQDESV (reference sequence). This CDR3 region has 15 residues. In DNA form, the CDR3 reads TGTGCCAGCAGCTTAGGAGGCGGACCCACAGATACGCAGTATTTT. Translated: CASSLGGGPTDTQYF.

The J gene is TRBJ1-2, the V gene TRBV4-2, with 11 bases lining up with TRBD1. The V gene end was trimmed by 3 bases and the J gene end by 7 bases; junction bases not matched to a gene: 7. In germline, CDR1 is LGHNA, CDR2 YNFKEQ. The CDR3 runs 15 residues. CDR3 DNA: TGTGCCAGCAGCCAGGCTGGACAGGGGGCTAGTGGCTACACCTTC. This codes for CASSQAGQGASGYTF.

This clonotype was counted only a few times. This sequence joins TRBV20-1 and TRBJ2-3, with D hard to call. From germline, CDR1 is DFQATT and CDR2 SNEGSKA (reference sequence). The V end lost 6 bases, the J end lost 2 bases, and 18 bases lay between the germline ends. The CDR3 runs to 15 residues. The CDR3 nucleotides read TGCAGTGCCCAAACACCAGAATCAACCACAGATACGCAGTATTTT. Amino acids: CSAQTPESTTDTQYF.

There are a few counts of this clonotype. The chain links TRBV12-3 or TRBV12-4 to TRBJ2-2, with 8 nucleotides matching TRBD2. V was pared by 3 bases and J by 4 bases, with 4 bases of the junction left unmatched. This CDR3 has 15 amino acids. The CDR3 nucleotides are TGTGCCAGCAGTTTCGGGGGGGTTCTCACCGGGGAGCTGTTTTTT. Its protein product is CASSFGGVLTGELFF.

This clonotype has at least ten counts. The chain couples TRBV12-3 or TRBV12-4 to TRBJ2-2, with 10 bases aligning to TRBD2. CDR3 length equals 18 residues. The V segment lost 4 bases and the J segment 0 bases; nucleotides outside the gene matches: 8. CDR3 region: CASSYPLAGVSNTGELFF. For the CDR3, the DNA is TGTGCCAGCAGTTATCCCCTAGCGGGAGTATCGAACACCGGGGAGCTGTTTTTT.

Many counts were recorded for this clonotype. The rearrangement uses TRBV7-9 and TRBJ2-4; D is uncertain. The V gene lost 1 base and the J gene lost 4 bases, with 14 bases spanning the gap. CDR1 is SEHNR, CDR2 FQNEAQ, per germline (reference sequence). This CDR3 region has 16 residues. Here the CDR3 DNA reads TGTGCCAGCAGCTTAGTAGTCGGCCAAATAAAAAACATTCAGTACTTC. It is translated as CASSLVVGQIKNIQYF.

The table lists this clonotype with a few counts. V is TRBV29-1 and J is TRBJ2-7; D perhaps matches TRBD1 (5 bases). Germline V gene lookup returns CDR1 SQVTM and CDR2 ANQGSEA. Trimming stripped 4 bases from V and 2 bases from J, with 6 bases between. CDR3 length equals 11 residues. As DNA, the CDR3 is TGCAGCGTTGGGACAACCTACGAGCAGTACTTC. This codes for CSVGTTYEQYF.

The chain is built from TRBV20-1 and TRBJ1-1; maybe TRBD1 (6 bases). Germline-derived CDR1 and CDR2 are DFQATT and SNEGSKA (reference sequence). The CDR3 is made up of 13 amino acids. Trimming removed 5 bases at V and 2 bases at J, with 12 bases between. The CDR3 loop is CSAEQGINTEAFF. CDR3 DNA: TGCAGTGCTGAACAGGGAATTAACACTGAAGCTTTCTTT.

This clonotype turned up a few times. The chain joins TRBV3-1 to TRBJ2-3; TRBD2 agrees at 16 bases. The germline gives CDR1 LGHDT, CDR2 YNNKEL (reference sequence). Unmatched junction bases numbered 4, after V lost 5 bases and J lost 5 bases. This CDR3 comprises 16 residues. The CDR3: CASSAGLAGGQDTQYF. The CDR3 DNA reads TGTGCCAGCAGCGCGGGACTAGCGGGAGGGCAAGATACGCAGTATTTT.

Ten or more counts support this clonotype. The V and J genes are TRBV5-1 and TRBJ2-1, with 9 bases identical to TRBD1. J was trimmed by 9 bases and V by 2 bases; bases with no gene match: 9. CDR3 length equals 15 residues. From germline, CDR1 is SGHRS and CDR2 YFSETQ. The CDR3 DNA follows: TGCGCCAGCAGCTTAATCGGACAGGGGATTACTGAGCAGTTCTTC. Residues: CASSLIGQGITEQFF.

This clonotype is medium-sized (0.01 to 0.1%) in the sample. The CDR3 DNA reads as TGCAGCGTACTGACAGGGGGAGGAGAAGCTTTCTTT. As protein: CSVLTGGGEAFF. The J gene is TRBJ1-1, the V gene TRBV29-1; 9 bases line up with TRBD1. Looked up from germline, CDR1 is SQVTM and CDR2 is ANQGSEA. J was trimmed by 8 bases and V by 6 bases; bases with no gene match: 7. There are 12 residues in the CDR3.

This clonotype has only a few counts. The J gene is TRBJ2-1, the V gene TRBV10-1, with TRBD1 matching 7 bases. This CDR3 spans 12 amino acids. Per germline, CDR1 WNHNN and CDR2 SYGVQD (reference sequence). The trim removed 6 bases at V and 8 bases at J, leaving 4 bases unmatched. The CDR3 nucleotides read TGCGCCAGCAGGAGACAGGGCTATGAGCAGTTCTTC. It specifies CASRRQGYEQFF.

This clonotype was counted at least ten times. The chain is built from TRBV3-1 and TRBJ1-6; tentative D call: TRBD1 (5 bases). The CDR3 runs 14 residues. Between the trimmed V and J ends, which lost 7 bases and 7 bases, there was a span of 14 bases. The germline CDR1 and CDR2 sequences are LGHDT and YNNKEL (reference sequence). This CDR3 is CASIGAGFNSPLHF. CDR3 DNA sequence: TGTGCCAGCATTGGAGCAGGGTTCAATTCACCCCTCCACTTT.

This chain joins TRBV27 and TRBJ1-4; no reliable D call. The CDR3 length is 13 residues. Germline V gene data show CDR1 as MNHEY and CDR2 as SMNVEV (reference sequence). The V gene lost 3 bases and the J gene lost 5 bases, with 7 bases spanning the gap. As DNA, the CDR3 is TGTGCCAGCAGTTTCCTCGTGAATGAAAAACTGTTTTTT. As protein: CASSFLVNEKLFF.

This clonotype was observed at least ten times. The chain is built from TRBV29-1 and TRBJ1-1; tentative D call: TRBD1 (6 bases). CDR1 and CDR2 (germline): SQVTM, ANQGSEA. With 6 bases removed from V and 1 base from J, the gap between germline ends came to 30 bases. The CDR3 runs to 19 residues. CDR3 region: CSVLVPKGGQSSWNTEAFF. CDR3 nucleotide sequence: TGCAGCGTCTTGGTCCCAAAGGGAGGACAGTCTTCTTGGAACACTGAAGCTTTCTTT.

This clonotype was recorded a few times. The chain employs TRBV7-9 and TRBJ2-2, with 7 bases lining up with TRBD1. The CDR3 is 13 residues long. CDR1 is SEHNR and CDR2 is FQNEAQ in the germline V gene (reference sequence). Losses at the gene ends were 4 bases for V and 6 bases for J; bases not matched to a gene: 2. The CDR3 bases are TGTGCCAGCAGCTCGACAGGGTCCGGGGAGCTGTTTTTT. Amino acid sequence: CASSSTGSGELFF.

Ten or more counts support this clonotype. V and J are TRBV20-1 and TRBJ2-1, with 13 nucleotides matching TRBD2. J gave up 3 bases and V 5 bases, and 1 base lay outside the gene matches. Germline V gene data show CDR1 as DFQATT and CDR2 as SNEGSKA (reference sequence). CDR3 length: 14 residues. The CDR3 region has the DNA TGCAGTGCTGGGACTAGCGGGGACTACAATGAGCAGTTCTTC. Amino acids: CSAGTSGDYNEQFF.